Listed below are T cell receptor beta chains from one sample, sequenced in a study of T-cell reconstitution after alpha-beta-depleted transplantation in children. TCRdb re-called the PCR reads with MiXCR, one entry per CDR3 protein. This repertoire shows about 31,000 distinct CDR3 sequences, under 7.5% found once; its top ten account for over 20%. The sample consisted of peripheral blood, taken 60 days after TCRalphabeta/CD19-depleted stem cell transplant. The receptors were sampled from a child less than two years old who had a stem cell transplant for acute myeloid leukemia, so the T cells may come from the graft donor. The CDR3 runs from the conserved cysteine through the conserved F or W. The order of the fields is V gene, clone size, D gene, J gene, CDR3 protein, CDR3 DNA. A D gene is named only where the DNA matches it firmly. Some rows have no size entry. The others give once, few or many, or a class for an expanded clone.

TRBV6-1	-	-	TRBJ1-2	CASSGETFGGYTF	TGTGCCAGCAGTGGTGAGACCTTTGGCGGCTACACCTTC
TRBV12-3/TRBV12-4	many	-	TRBJ1-3	CASGEQPGAGNTIYF	TGTGCCAGCGGGGAACAGCCTGGGGCTGGAAACACCATATATTTT
TRBV20-1	many	-	TRBJ1-2	CRMFGVGYGYTF	TGCAGAATGTTCGGCGTGGGCTATGGCTACACCTTC
TRBV12-3/TRBV12-4	many	-	TRBJ2-7	CASEDPNLREQYF	TGTGCCTCGGAGGATCCTAACTTGCGCGAGCAGTACTTC
TRBV5-1	many	-	TRBJ1-1	CASKQDRQRRMNTEAFF	TGCGCCAGCAAGCAGGATCGACAGAGAAGGATGAACACTGAAGCTTTCTTT
TRBV5-1	many	TRBD2	TRBJ2-5	CASSSWDSGVETQYF	TGCGCCAGCAGCTCCTGGGATAGCGGGGTCGAGACCCAGTACTTC
TRBV4-3	many	-	TRBJ1-6	CASSQDGRASSPLHF	TGCGCCAGCAGCCAAGATGGGAGGGCTTCTTCACCCCTCCACTTT
TRBV15	many	-	TRBJ2-1	CATSRARRGVDNEQFF	TGTGCCACCAGCAGAGCCAGACGCGGGGTCGACAATGAGCAGTTCTTC
TRBV28	many	-	TRBJ2-7	CASSPGDSDRGEQYF	TGTGCCAGCAGCCCCGGGGACAGCGATCGGGGGGAGCAGTACTTC
TRBV12-3/TRBV12-4	many	-	TRBJ2-2	CASSFFGSHTGELFF	TGTGCCAGCAGTTTCTTTGGCAGTCACACCGGGGAGCTGTTTTTT
TRBV10-3	many	-	TRBJ2-2	CAITGDGLWELFF	TGTGCCATCACCGGAGACGGTCTATGGGAGCTGTTTTTT
TRBV15	many	-	TRBJ2-3	CATSRDAGTNTDTQYF	TGTGCCACCAGCAGAGACGCCGGGACGAACACAGATACGCAGTATTTT
TRBV4-3	-	TRBD1	TRBJ2-7	CASSQGTGALYEQYF	TGCGCCAGCAGCCAAGGGACAGGGGCCCTCTACGAGCAGTACTTC
TRBV7-9	many	-	TRBJ2-5	CASSLDSGVGTQYF	TGTGCCAGCAGCTTAGACTCCGGGGTCGGGACCCAGTACTTC
TRBV4-3	-	-	TRBJ1-6	CASSQDGLTDSPLHF	TGCGCCAGCAGCCAAGATGGACTGACGGATTCACCCCTCCACTTT
TRBV11-2	many	TRBD1	TRBJ1-4	CASSLNSGTVRFEKLFF	TGTGCCAGCAGCTTAAATAGCGGGACAGTTAGATTTGAAAAACTGTTTTTT
TRBV7-7	-	-	TRBJ2-2	CASSQRRGTGELFF	TGTGCTAGCAGCCAACGCCGCGGGACCGGGGAGCTGTTTTTT
TRBV7-3	many	TRBD2	TRBJ2-3	CASSSTSGFTDTQYF	TGTGCCAGCAGCTCCACTAGCGGGTTCACAGATACGCAGTATTTT
TRBV6-2/TRBV6-3	few	TRBD1	TRBJ2-7	CASSYSRDRSSYEQYF	TGTGCCAGCAGTTACTCCCGGGACAGGTCGTCCTACGAGCAGTACTTC
TRBV28	many	-	TRBJ2-7	CASSFRVPEQYF	TGTGCCAGCAGTTTCCGCGTCCCCGAGCAGTACTTC
TRBV6-1	-	TRBD1	TRBJ2-7	CASRMDRSYEQYF	TGTGCCAGCAGGATGGACAGGAGCTACGAGCAGTACTTC
TRBV12-3/TRBV12-4	few	-	TRBJ1-5	CASSFLGARYSNQPQHF	TGTGCCAGCAGTTTCTTGGGGGCTCGATATAGCAATCAGCCCCAGCATTTT
TRBV6-2/TRBV6-3	few	-	TRBJ2-7	CASKRAPLSYEQYF	TGTGCCAGCAAGAGGGCCCCCCTCTCCTACGAGCAGTACTTC
TRBV20-1	many	TRBD2	TRBJ2-7	CSAPQRGISYEQYF	TGCAGTGCTCCCCAGCGGGGAATCTCCTACGAGCAGTACTTC
TRBV4-2	many	-	TRBJ2-7	CASSQETIGPYEQYF	TGTGCCAGCAGCCAGGAGACGATCGGGCCATACGAGCAGTACTTC
TRBV29-1	many	-	TRBJ2-7	CSVEGVDGYEQYF	TGCAGCGTTGAAGGTGTCGACGGTTACGAGCAGTACTTC
TRBV6-5	many	-	TRBJ2-1	CASSYSDTGTRYNEQFF	TGTGCCAGCAGTTACTCGGATACTGGGACAAGGTACAATGAGCAGTTCTTC
TRBV5-4	large	TRBD2	TRBJ2-1	CASSLGFSGVSSYNEQFF	TGTGCCAGCAGCTTGGGGTTTAGCGGGGTAAGCTCCTACAATGAGCAGTTCTTC